This TCR beta chain was sequenced during a study of blood T cell repertoires in COVID-19. Looked up from germline, CDR1 is MNHEY and CDR2 is SVGAGI. The V gene lost 9 bases and the J gene lost 8 bases, with 19 bases spanning the gap. The CDR3 extends over 13 amino acids. Using immunoSEQ multiplex PCR, the repertoire was profiled, and TCRdb retains in-frame clones only, with some absent. Found here are about 260,000 clones, approximately 83% of them singletons; the top ten hold approximately 9%. The sequencing sample was made of peripheral blood. The chain carries TRBV6-5 and TRBJ1-2, with D maybe TRBD1 (5 bases). The receptor comes from a woman aged 45-59 years who had recovered from COVID-19. The CDR3 is CARGLTQPLGYTF. The CDR3 DNA reads as TGTGCCAGGGGGCTAACTCAGCCGCTGGGCTACACCTTC.